This T cell receptor beta chain was profiled in a study of vaccination effects on CD4 cells after COVID-19. Study-wide results and caveats: From healthy vaccinees, only 1 of 255 vaccine-induced clones also reacted to common cold coronaviruses.

The table came from immunoSEQ multiplex PCR; TCRdb's copy has only in-frame clones and leaves some out. The table shows under 45,000 clones, with roughly 82% occurring only once. Germline V CDR1 and CDR2: SGHRS, YFSETQ. The CDR3 is 15 amino acids. V lost 3 bases, J lost 0 bases, and 11 bases lay in between. Before sequencing, viral peptide pools were used by the ViraFEST assay to expand antigen-specific CD4+ T cells. After roughly 9 days in culture, the CD4+ T cells were isolated. Vaccinees lacked prior SARS-CoV-2 infection and tested negative for nucleocapsid antibodies. Fresh IL-2-containing medium replaced half the medium on days 3 and 7. A remark on this clone: Its antigen is still unknown.

This chain links TRBV5-1 with TRBJ2-3, with D perhaps given as TRBD1 or TRBD2 (5 bases each). The receptor comes from a human donor who received a COVID-19 vaccine. Sequences were derived from CD4+ T cells from PBMCs cultured with HCoV-NL63 spike peptides, sampled before COVID-19 vaccination. The CDR3 spells CASSYFRDSTDTQYF. The CDR3 DNA reads TGCGCCAGCAGCTACTTTAGGGACAGCACAGATACGCAGTATTTT. Looking up the rest from reference TRBV5-1 and TRBJ2-3 gives the full variable domain: KAGVTQTPRYLIKTRGQQVTLSCSPISGHRSVSWYQQTPGQGLQFLFEYFSETQRNKGNFPGRFSGRQFSNSRSEMNVSTLELGDSALYLCASSYFRDSTDTQYFGPGTRLTVL.